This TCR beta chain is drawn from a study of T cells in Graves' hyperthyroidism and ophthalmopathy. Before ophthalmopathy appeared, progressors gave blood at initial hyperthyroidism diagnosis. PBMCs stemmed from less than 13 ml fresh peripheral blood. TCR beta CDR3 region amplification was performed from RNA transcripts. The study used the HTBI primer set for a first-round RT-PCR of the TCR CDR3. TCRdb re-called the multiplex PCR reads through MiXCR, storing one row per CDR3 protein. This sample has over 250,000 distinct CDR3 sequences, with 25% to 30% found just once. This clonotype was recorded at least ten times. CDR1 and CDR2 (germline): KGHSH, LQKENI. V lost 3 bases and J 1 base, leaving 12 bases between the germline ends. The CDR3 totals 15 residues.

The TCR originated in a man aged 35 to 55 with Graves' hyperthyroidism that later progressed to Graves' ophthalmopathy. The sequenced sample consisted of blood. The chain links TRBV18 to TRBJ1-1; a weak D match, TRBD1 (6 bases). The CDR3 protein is CASSPIRTANTEAFF. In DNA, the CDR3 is TGTGCCAGCTCACCTATACGGACAGCGAACACTGAAGCTTTCTTT.